This record covers a single T cell receptor beta chain. This specimen comes from a study of blood T cell repertoires in COVID-19. Study context: Acute and convalescent COVID-19 specimens originated in the United States, Italy and Spain.

Original processing notes: Amplifying reference gene primers gave estimates of nucleated cell counts. Generated by immunoSEQ multiplex PCR, the TCRdb table keeps only in-frame clones and is missing some. The D gene and trimming were derived from the DNA, and the V and J assignments and clone size from that table. The sample yields 200,000 to 300,000 clones, about 87% seen once. There are 19 residues in the CDR3. The V end lost 0 bases, the J end lost 1 base, and 19 bases lay between the germline ends. The germline gives CDR1 MRHNA, CDR2 SNTAGT. Which cohort a participant joined came from the clinical history participants gave.

The chain has TRBV6-4 and TRBJ1-5; D gene ambiguous. The receptor's source is a woman aged 40 to 55 with acute COVID-19. Sequencing was done on a sample of PBMCs or T cells enriched from blood (not recorded which). CDR3 DNA: TGTGCCAGCAGTGACTCTTTGTCTTTTGAGCTGTTGAGCAATCAGCCCCAGCATTTT. Amino acids: CASSDSLSFELLSNQPQHF.